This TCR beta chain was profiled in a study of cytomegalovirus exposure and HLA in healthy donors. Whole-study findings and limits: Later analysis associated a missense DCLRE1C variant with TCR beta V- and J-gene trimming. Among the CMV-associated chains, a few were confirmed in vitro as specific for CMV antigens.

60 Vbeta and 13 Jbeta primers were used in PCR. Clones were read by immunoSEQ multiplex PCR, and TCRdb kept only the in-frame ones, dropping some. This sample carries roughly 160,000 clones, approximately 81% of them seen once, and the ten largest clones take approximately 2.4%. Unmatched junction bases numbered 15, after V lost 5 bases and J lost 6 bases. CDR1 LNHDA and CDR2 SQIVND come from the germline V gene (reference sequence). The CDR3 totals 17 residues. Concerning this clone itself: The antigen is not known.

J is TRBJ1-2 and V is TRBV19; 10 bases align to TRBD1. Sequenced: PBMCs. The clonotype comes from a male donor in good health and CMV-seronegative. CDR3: CASSPLRSGTGDHGYTF. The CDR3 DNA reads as TGTGCCAGTAGTCCCCTCCGCTCCGGGACAGGGGACCATGGCTACACCTTC.